Listed below are T cell receptor beta chains from one sample, sequenced in a study of cytomegalovirus exposure and HLA in healthy donors. Data came from immunoSEQ multiplex PCR; TCRdb stores just in-frame clones and leaves some out. Of approximately 82,000 clones listed, about four fifths are singletons. Sequencing was carried out using PBMCs. The receptor source for this set is a man between 40 and 49 years old in good health and CMV-seronegative. The conserved cysteine and the conserved F or W are not part of the CDR3 here. Fields, in order: J gene, V gene, CDR3 protein.

TRBJ1-1 | TRBV6-5 | ASRTGGTEAF
TRBJ1-1 | TRBV29-1 | SVTGNTEAF
TRBJ2-1 | TRBV19 | ASSHPTGAYNEQF
TRBJ2-5 | TRBV5-6 | ASSLLSSQPAPY
TRBJ1-5 | TRBV7-8 | ASSLRDRGSNQPQH
TRBJ2-1 | TRBV7-8 | ASTLASGGLNEQF
TRBJ1-5 | TRBV5-1 | ASSLDTNQPQH
TRBJ2-2 | TRBV6-1 | ASSEATPGELF
TRBJ1-1 | TRBV29-1 | SAIGQGNTEAF
TRBJ1-1 | TRBV29-1 | SVHRGQGTEAF
TRBJ2-2 | TRBV5-1 | ASSPGTAKGELF
TRBJ1-1 | TRBV7-9 | SSSSPGENTEAF
TRBJ2-5 | TRBV5-5 | ASSSGQGGVRETQY
TRBJ2-7 | TRBV5-1 | ASSSNSGSHYEQY
TRBJ1-5 | TRBV6-5 | ASSYSSQGNQPQH
TRBJ1-1 | TRBV18 | ASSPRETGYMNTEAF
TRBJ2-5 | TRBV10-3 | AISIGGRIEETQY
TRBJ2-3 | TRBV5-1 | ASRLAGEITDTQY
TRBJ1-4 | TRBV6-5 | ASSNGVWGEKLF
TRBJ1-5 | TRBV28 | ASITGDQPQH
TRBJ1-1 | TRBV4-1 | ASSQSRRTGSEAF
TRBJ2-6 | TRBV10-3 | AISERDLSGANVLT
TRBJ1-5 | TRBV15 | ATSLTGDQPQH
TRBJ1-5 | TRBV5-8 | ASSLGQGDNQPQH
TRBJ1-1 | TRBV28 | ASKRTVNTEAF
- | TRBV6-6 | ASSYLEPTRLDEQY
TRBJ2-1 | TRBV15 | ATSKGLAGVAYNEQF
TRBJ2-1 | TRBV6-1 | ASSENLAGVGNEQF
TRBJ1-4 | TRBV23-1 | ASTRQCVGEKLF
TRBJ2-1 | TRBV7-9 | ASSLRGSYNEQF
TRBJ2-6 | TRBV5-1 | ASSALGDRQFSGANVLT
- | TRBV2 | ASSGSSGNYEQY
TRBJ2-6 | TRBV25-1 | ASSGGGGSGANVLT
TRBJ1-5 | TRBV5-1 | ASRVTGDSNQPQH
TRBJ2-2 | TRBV5-1 | ATQRSGQGNTGELF
TRBJ1-3 | TRBV14 | ASSRTSSGNTIY
TRBJ1-1 | TRBV7-8 | ASSGSDRANTEAF
TRBJ2-5 | TRBV14 | ASSRGTLETQY
TRBJ1-5 | TRBV28 | ASSLLRGGDQPQH
TRBJ2-1 | TRBV7-8 | ASGAHYNEQF
TRBJ2-5 | TRBV25-1 | ASSVSQGAAETQY
TRBJ1-3 | TRBV5-6 | ASTTWGQGWGNTIY
TRBJ2-2 | TRBV7-9 | ASSLQGNTGELF
TRBJ1-5 | TRBV2 | ASRDGQRQPQH
TRBJ2-3 | TRBV4-2 | ASSQDGTSGSNTQY
TRBJ2-7 | TRBV6-6 | ASRIPGGDYEQY
TRBJ2-2 | TRBV9 | ASSASVTNTGELF
TRBJ1-1 | TRBV6-6 | ASSPHTGTIEAF
TRBJ2-7 | TRBV27 | ASPNYHEQY
TRBJ2-7 | TRBV4-2 | ASSPSQGGRYEQY
TRBJ2-7 | TRBV28 | ASSFARGQPLSYEQY
TRBJ1-2 | TRBV4-1 | ASSQSTGGFYGYT
TRBJ2-1 | TRBV4-2 | ASSQGGGAGSDEQF
TRBJ2-1 | TRBV6-5 | ASSWTSGTGEQF